The T cell receptor (beta chain) described here comes from a study of shared clonotypes between healthy human individuals. Study-wide background: Each donor had three CD4 naive, three CD4 memory, two CD8 naive and one CD8 memory plate.

In regard to this clone: Antigen unknown. The sample contains more than one DNA sequence encoding this CDR3.

Original analysis: There were no quality scores in the junction-only immunoSEQ sequences, so filtering differed. Profiling relied on immunoSEQ multiplex PCR, and the TCRdb table lists in-frame clones only, not all of them. V and J calls and clone size are those listed in that table; D and trimming were worked out from the DNA. Of around 990,000 clones in the sample, roughly 80% were seen once. Notes on the study in general: In the sorted subsets, rarefaction showed sequencing was incomplete despite large depth. A reduction in generation probabilities was seen for non-shared clonotypes relative to those shared by all four donors.

Germline V gene lookup returns CDR1 LGHNA and CDR2 YNFKEQ. The length of the CDR3 is 17 residues. V was cut by 3 bases and J by 0 bases, with 18 bases left in between. Sequencing was carried out using memory CD4+ T cells from PBMCs. Subset denoted: CD45RA-negative fraction. The TCR sequence derives from a man aged 18 to 30 in good health. Some clones in this sample may be carry-over from other donors' samples. The V call is TRBV4-2, the J call TRBJ2-7; D perhaps matches TRBD1 (5 bases). This CDR3 reads CASSQGLFTTYSYEQYF. In DNA form, the CDR3 reads TGTGCCAGCAGCCAGGGGCTATTCACTACCTACTCCTACGAGCAGTACTTC.